A single sample gave rise to the 23 T cell receptor beta chains below, sequenced in a study of T cell repertoires in cytomegalovirus infection. TCRdb itself ran the reads through MiXCR, one entry per CDR3 protein. In the table there are around 340,000 distinct CDR3 sequences, around 29% of which are singletons. Antigen specificity for these receptors is unknown. Sequenced material: cultured PBMCs, taken from culture after CMV antigen stimulation. These receptor sequences come from a human donor in good health (CMV status not recorded). Some clones in this sample may be carry-over from other donors' samples.

The V and J genes are TRBV6-5 and TRBJ2-7; TRBD2 is a possible D gene (5 bases). The CDR3 totals 14 residues. Germline values: CDR1 MNHEY, CDR2 SVGAGI. With 2 bases removed from V and 3 bases from J, the gap between germline ends came to 11 bases. The CDR3 sequence: CASSYGLAVYEQYF. CDR3 bases: TGTGCCAGCAGTTACGGTCTAGCAGTCTACGAGCAGTACTTC.

The gene calls are TRBV5-4 and TRBJ2-5; D is perhaps TRBD1 (6 bases). Germline V CDR1 and CDR2: SGHNT, YYREEE (reference sequence). The CDR3 is 14 residues long. The V gene lost 4 bases and the J gene lost 3 bases, with 13 bases spanning the gap. CDR3 bases: TGTGCCAGCAGCGGCCGGGACAAAGAAGAGACCCAGTACTTC. This sequence encodes CASSGRDKEETQYF.

This clonotype was recorded many times. J is TRBJ2-1 and V is TRBV7-8, with 9 bases identical to TRBD2. In germline, CDR1 is SGHVS, CDR2 FQNEAQ. The CDR3 extends over 14 amino acids. J was trimmed by 9 bases and V by 3 bases; bases with no gene match: 6. The CDR3: CASSFGAGGREQFF. The CDR3 DNA reads TGTGCCAGCAGCTTTGGGGCGGGGGGGCGTGAGCAGTTCTTC.

This clonotype was seen only a few times. The chain joins TRBV10-3 to TRBJ2-2; no reliable D call. Germline lookup yields CDR1 ENHRY and CDR2 SYGVKD. This CDR3 is built from 16 residues. V was cut by 2 bases and J by 0 bases, with 10 bases left in between. The CDR3, as DNA: TGTGCCATCAGTGAGCCCCACGGAACGAACACCGGGGAGCTGTTTTTT. Protein: CAISEPHGTNTGELFF.

V and J are TRBV7-9 and TRBJ2-7; 9 bases map to TRBD1. Per the germline V gene, CDR1 is SEHNR and CDR2 is FQNEAQ (reference sequence). The V segment lost 5 bases and the J segment 1 base; nucleotides outside the gene matches: 6. This CDR3 is 15 amino acids long. The CDR3 reads CASSTPGQGSYEQYF. CDR3 sequence (DNA): TGTGCCAGCAGCACACCGGGACAGGGTTCCTACGAGCAGTACTTC.

This chain connects TRBV28 to TRBJ2-4; D may correspond to TRBD1 or TRBD2 (6 bases each). CDR3 size: 14 residues. From germline, CDR1 is MDHEN and CDR2 SYDVKM. V lost 5 bases, J lost 5 bases, and 13 bases lay in between. The DNA of the CDR3 is TGTGCCAGCAGTGACCAAGGGGGGCAAAACATTCAGTACTTC. Its protein is CASSDQGGQNIQYF.

This clonotype came up a few times. The chain uses TRBV6-6 and TRBJ2-1; 7 bases agree with TRBD2. V was pared by 7 bases and J by 8 bases, with 14 bases of the junction left unmatched. CDR3 length: 15 residues. Germline V gene lookup returns CDR1 MNHNY and CDR2 SVGAGI (reference sequence). The CDR3 spells CASTEALAARYEQFF. CDR3 nucleotide sequence: TGTGCCAGCACGGAGGCCCTAGCGGCACGGTATGAGCAGTTCTTC.

This clonotype has more than one count but fewer than ten. The rearrangement uses TRBV6-1 and TRBJ1-4; TRBD1 agrees at 10 bases. The CDR3 is 14 residues long. Trimming cost V 6 bases and J 7 bases; bases outside gene matches: 5. The germline gives CDR1 MNHNS, CDR2 SASEGT. The CDR3 nucleotides are TGTGCCAGCAGCCTCGGGACAGGGGTTGAAAAACTGTTTTTT. As protein: CASSLGTGVEKLFF.

This clonotype was recorded a few times. The chain joins TRBV11-2 to TRBJ2-2; tentative D call: TRBD1 (5 bases). The CDR3 is made up of 13 amino acids. Germline V gives CDR1 SGHAT, CDR2 FQNNGV. Trimming pared 4 bases from V and 7 bases from J, leaving 10 bases between. This CDR3 reads CASSYQGVGELFF. For the CDR3, the DNA is TGTGCCAGCAGCTACCAGGGCGTCGGGGAGCTGTTTTTT. Full variable domain (missing parts from reference TRBV11-2 and TRBJ2-2): EAGVAQSPRYKIIEKRQSVAFWCNPISGHATLYWYQQILGQGPKLLIQFQNNGVVDDSQLPKDRFSAERLKGVDSTLKIQPAKLEDSAVYLCASSYQGVGELFFGEGSRLTVL.

The V gene is TRBV20-1, the J gene TRBJ2-1, with 9 bases identical to TRBD2. The CDR3 extends over 16 amino acids. V lost 2 bases, J lost 7 bases, and 12 bases stayed unmatched. CDR1 and CDR2 (germline): DFQATT, SNEGSKA (reference sequence). The CDR3 is CSARPLRGGIENEQFF. CDR3 in DNA: TGCAGTGCTAGACCCCTGCGGGGGGGCATTGAGAATGAGCAGTTCTTC.

The V call is TRBV28, the J call TRBJ2-3; TRBD1 or TRBD2 may be the D gene (6 bases each). Between the trimmed V and J ends, which lost 7 bases and 3 bases, there was a span of 17 bases. This CDR3 has 15 residues. Germline V gene lookup returns CDR1 MDHEN and CDR2 SYDVKM. The CDR3 bases are TGTGCCAGCATCCTTCCGGGGGCGGTGACAGATACGCAGTATTTT. The encoded protein is CASILPGAVTDTQYF.

V and J are TRBV7-6 and TRBJ1-2; possibly TRBD1 for D (5 bases). V was clipped by 1 base and J by 6 bases, with 12 bases between them. From germline, CDR1 is SGHVS and CDR2 FNYEAQ. This CDR3 contains 14 residues. CDR3 region: CASSLGTRGDGYTF. DNA for the CDR3: TGTGCCAGCAGCTTAGGAACCCGAGGGGATGGCTACACCTTC.

The genes are TRBV20-1 and TRBJ2-5; unclear D gene. This CDR3 has 10 amino acids. CDR1 is DFQATT, CDR2 SNEGSKA, per germline (reference sequence). The V gene lost 5 bases and the J gene lost 5 bases, with 6 bases spanning the gap. This CDR3 is CSAGPETQYF. CDR3 DNA sequence: TGCAGTGCTGGACCGGAGACCCAGTACTTC.

This chain uses TRBV5-1 with TRBJ2-7; either TRBD1 or TRBD2 may supply D (6 bases each). Trimming took off 4 bases at V and 1 base at J, with 21 bases between the two ends. In germline, CDR1 is SGHRS, CDR2 YFSETQ. CDR3 length equals 17 residues. In nucleotides, the CDR3 is TGCGCCAGCAGCCTTCAGCCCAGGCGGGACACATCCTACGAGCAGTACTTC. It yields the protein CASSLQPRRDTSYEQYF.

The table lists this clonotype with a few counts. J is TRBJ1-1 and V is TRBV5-5, with D hard to call. Trimming shortened V by 5 bases and J by 11 bases, and 19 bases separated the two germline ends. CDR3 length equals 13 residues. Germline loops: CDR1 SGHKS, CDR2 YYEKEE (reference sequence). The chain's CDR3 is CASRGWTTGVAFF. The CDR3 DNA is TGTGCCAGCAGGGGATGGACCACGGGTGTGGCTTTCTTT.

The V gene is TRBV2, the J gene TRBJ2-1; D is unresolved. The CDR3 has 14 amino acids. V lost 5 bases, J lost 5 bases, and 13 bases lay in between. Germline V CDR1 and CDR2: SNHLY, FYNNEI. Written as DNA, the CDR3 is TGTGCCAGCAGTTGGGCCTCTACGGACAATGAGCAGTTCTTC. It specifies CASSWASTDNEQFF.

The chain employs TRBV20-1 and TRBJ1-6; 10 bases agree with TRBD1. The CDR3 contains 14 residues. Germline CDR1 is DFQATT and CDR2 is SNEGSKA (reference sequence). V trimming: 6 bases; J trimming: 7 bases; junction bases outside the gene matches: 6. The CDR3 DNA reads as TGCAGTGCCCCCGGGGGACAGGGGAATTCACCCCTCCACTTT. This encodes CSAPGGQGNSPLHF.

This clonotype was recorded at least ten times. CDR3 region: CASSFGMNTEAFF. The CDR3 DNA reads TGTGCCAGCAGCTTCGGGATGAACACTGAAGCTTTCTTT. The chain carries TRBV28 and TRBJ1-1; no definite D call. The CDR3 runs 13 residues. Germline V gene data show CDR1 as MDHEN and CDR2 as SYDVKM. V gave up 6 bases and J gave up 0 bases, with 8 bases separating them.

In its sample, this clonotype was seen many times. V usage is TRBV7-2 and J usage is TRBJ2-7, with a weak D call TRBD1 (6 bases). Germline V gives CDR1 SGHTA, CDR2 FQGNSA. The CDR3 is 17 residues long. The V end lost 3 bases, the J end lost 4 bases, and 22 bases lay between the germline ends. The CDR3 DNA reads as TGTGCCAGCAGCTTGGAAGTTAGGACAGTCCTTATTTACGAGCAGTACTTC. This codes for CASSLEVRTVLIYEQYF. The variable domain in full, with the rest retrieved from reference TRBV7-2 and TRBJ2-7, is GAGVSQSPSNKVTEKGKDVELRCDPISGHTALYWYRQSLGQGLEFLIYFQGNSAPDKSGLPSDRFSAERTGGSVSTLTIQRTQQEDSAVYLCASSLEVRTVLIYEQYFGPGTRLTVT.

This clonotype was seen many times. J is TRBJ1-1 and V is TRBV5-8, with a possible D match to TRBD1 (6 bases). V lost 0 bases and J lost 5, with 11 bases in between. The germline V gene encodes CDR1 SGHTS and CDR2 YDEGEE. The CDR3 has 14 amino acids. CDR3 sequence reads: CASSLGQGWTEAFF. The CDR3, as DNA: TGTGCCAGCAGCTTGGGGCAGGGGTGGACTGAAGCTTTCTTT.

The rearrangement uses TRBV20-1 and TRBJ2-2; 12 positions agree with TRBD2. The CDR3 consists of 17 residues. V was clipped by 2 bases and J by 4 bases; unmatched bases: 8. Germline CDR1 is DFQATT and CDR2 is SNEGSKA (reference sequence). The chain's CDR3 is CSARRTSGTFGTGELFF. As DNA, the CDR3 is TGCAGTGCTAGACGGACTAGCGGGACGTTCGGCACCGGGGAGCTGTTTTTT.

This clonotype has more than one count but fewer than ten. One end of the junction fails to match germline, which may point to a read error. The rearrangement uses TRBV19 and TRBJ1-2; maybe TRBD1 (5 bases). The germline CDR1 and CDR2 sequences are LNHDA and SQIVND (reference sequence). CDR3 length: 13 amino acids. The CDR3 DNA sequence: TGTGCCAGTAGTTCCAGGGTAGGCTATGGATACACCTTC. Its translation is CASSSRVGYGYTF. The full variable domain, completed using reference TRBV19 and TRBJ1-2, is DGGITQSPKYLFRKEGQNVTLSCEQNLNHDAMYWYRQDPGQGLRLIYYSQIVNDFQKGDIAEGYSVSREKKESFPLTVTSAQKNPTAFYLCASSSRVGYGYTFGSGTRLTVV.

The chain is built from TRBV7-9 and TRBJ2-5, with TRBD2 matching 7 bases. Germline V gives CDR1 SEHNR, CDR2 FQNEAQ (reference sequence). The CDR3 contains 16 residues. With V trimmed by 5 bases and J by 1 base, 10 bases remained unmatched. CDR3 sequence (DNA): TGTGCCAGCAGCCTCCTGACAGCGGGATCCCAAGAGACCCAGTACTTC. Residues: CASSLLTAGSQETQYF.